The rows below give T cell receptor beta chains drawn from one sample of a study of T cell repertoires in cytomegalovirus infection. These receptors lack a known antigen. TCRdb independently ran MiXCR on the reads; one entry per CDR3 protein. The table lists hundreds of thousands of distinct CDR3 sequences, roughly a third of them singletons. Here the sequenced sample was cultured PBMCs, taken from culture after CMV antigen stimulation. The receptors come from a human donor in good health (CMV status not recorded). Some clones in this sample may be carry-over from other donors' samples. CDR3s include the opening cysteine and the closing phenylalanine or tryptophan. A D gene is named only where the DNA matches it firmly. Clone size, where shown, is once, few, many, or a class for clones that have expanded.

CASSSRGQDQPQHF,TGTGCCAGCAGCTCCAGGGGGCAGGATCAGCCCCAGCATTTT,-,TRBV7-8,TRBJ1-5,TRBD1
CASSLRGGLEKLFF,TGTGCCAGCAGCTTGAGAGGGGGACTAGAAAAACTGTTTTTT,few,TRBV7-8,TRBJ1-4,-
CATGLAGGGEQFF,TGTGCCACCGGACTAGCGGGGGGCGGTGAGCAGTTCTTC,few,TRBV6-2/TRBV6-3,TRBJ2-1,TRBD2
CASTRGVNTEAFF,TGTGCCAGCACCAGGGGGGTGAACACTGAAGCTTTCTTT,-,TRBV6-5,TRBJ1-1,TRBD1
CASSLRLATGYEQYF,TGTGCCAGCAGTCTCCGACTAGCTACCGGGTACGAGCAGTACTTC,-,TRBV12-3/TRBV12-4,TRBJ2-7,TRBD2
CASSSLAGGQYNEQFF,TGTGCCAGCAGTTCCTTAGCGGGGGGGCAGTACAATGAGCAGTTCTTC,-,TRBV28,TRBJ2-1,TRBD2
CASSTPPGRGNTGELFF,TGTGCCAGCAGCACGCCCCCGGGACGCGGGAACACCGGGGAGCTGTTTTTT,few,TRBV7-2,TRBJ2-2,-
CASSRRGTQPQHF,TGTGCCAGCAGCCGAAGGGGTACTCAGCCCCAGCATTTT,few,TRBV12-3/TRBV12-4,TRBJ1-5,-
CASSYGGGLATGELFF,TGTGCCAGCAGTTATGGGGGTGGGTTGGCCACCGGGGAGCTGTTTTTT,-,TRBV6-5,TRBJ2-2,-
CASSLSPYLGGTQYF,TGTGCCAGCAGTCTAAGTCCGTATCTTGGTGGGACCCAGTACTTC,-,TRBV27,TRBJ2-5,-
CASSELQPRLGTEAFF,TGTGCCAGCAGTGAACTCCAGCCCCGGTTAGGCACTGAAGCTTTCTTT,-,TRBV2,TRBJ1-1,-
CACLDGEVAYEQYF,TGTGCCTGCCTGGACGGGGAGGTAGCCTACGAGCAGTACTTC,once,TRBV6-4,TRBJ2-7,-
CASSFGQQNEQYF,TGTGCCAGCAGCTTTGGGCAGCAGAACGAGCAGTACTTC,few,TRBV5-4,TRBJ2-7,-